This T cell receptor (beta chain) was obtained from a study of T-cell reconstitution after alpha-beta-depleted transplantation in children. This clonotype was detected ten times or more. Its antigen remains unknown. Preparation of the TCRbeta library used unique molecular identifiers. From the PCR reads, TCRdb called clonotypes with MiXCR, one entry per CDR3 protein. The data show 200,000 to 250,000 distinct CDR3 sequences, roughly 8% seen once. Broader study findings: Surviving recipient cells, namely T cells and thymic progenitors, were the source of high day-60 TCRbeta diversity in some patients. T-cell counts and diversity at one year following transplant were attributed mainly to newly produced T cells. Reportedly, roughly two months post-transplant, alpha-beta T cells arose from several hundred expanded graft clones.

The CDR3 runs to 14 residues. The V gene lost 0 bases and the J gene lost 5 bases, with 11 bases spanning the gap. Germline lookup yields CDR1 SGHKS and CDR2 YYEKEE (reference sequence). The sequence derives from a male patient younger than 18 who had a stem cell transplant for acute lymphoblastic leukemia, so the T cells may come from the graft donor. The chain is built from TRBV5-5 and TRBJ2-5; the D is unclear. Sequenced here: PBMCs, mostly from graft donor cells, sampled 180 days after TCRalphabeta/CD19-depleted stem cell transplant. The CDR3 nucleotides are TGTGCCAGCAGCTTGGGGAGTACAATGGAGACCCAGTACTTC. Translating gives CASSLGSTMETQYF.